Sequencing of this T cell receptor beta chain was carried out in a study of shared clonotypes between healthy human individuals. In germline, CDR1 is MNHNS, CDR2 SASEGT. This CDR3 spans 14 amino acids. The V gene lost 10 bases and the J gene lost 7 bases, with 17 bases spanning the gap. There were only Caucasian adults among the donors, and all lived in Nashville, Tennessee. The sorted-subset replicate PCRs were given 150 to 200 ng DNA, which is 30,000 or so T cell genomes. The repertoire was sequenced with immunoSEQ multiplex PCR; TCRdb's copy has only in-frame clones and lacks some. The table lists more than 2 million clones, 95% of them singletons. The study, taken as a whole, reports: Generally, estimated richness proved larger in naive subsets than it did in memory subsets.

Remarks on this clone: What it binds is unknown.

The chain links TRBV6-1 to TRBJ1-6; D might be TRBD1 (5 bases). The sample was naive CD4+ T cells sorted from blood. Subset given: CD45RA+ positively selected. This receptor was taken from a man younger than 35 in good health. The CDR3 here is CAILGAGKNSPLHF. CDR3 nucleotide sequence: TGTGCCATTCTTGGGGCAGGGAAGAATTCACCCCTCCACTTT.